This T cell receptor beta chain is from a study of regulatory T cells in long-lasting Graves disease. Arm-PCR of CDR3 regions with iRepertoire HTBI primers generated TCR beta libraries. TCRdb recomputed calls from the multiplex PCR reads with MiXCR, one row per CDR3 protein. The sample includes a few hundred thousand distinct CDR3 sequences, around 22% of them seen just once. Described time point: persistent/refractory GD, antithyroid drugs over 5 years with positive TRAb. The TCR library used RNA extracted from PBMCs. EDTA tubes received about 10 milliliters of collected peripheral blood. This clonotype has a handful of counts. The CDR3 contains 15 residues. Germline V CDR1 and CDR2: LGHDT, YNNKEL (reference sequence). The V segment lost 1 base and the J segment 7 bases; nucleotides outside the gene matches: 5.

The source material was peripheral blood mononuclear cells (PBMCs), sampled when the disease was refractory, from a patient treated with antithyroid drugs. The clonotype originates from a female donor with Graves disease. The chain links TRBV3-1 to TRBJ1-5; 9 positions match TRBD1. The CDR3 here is CASSQAGTGSQPQHF. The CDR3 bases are TGTGCCAGCAGCCAAGCAGGGACAGGGAGCCAGCCCCAGCATTTT.